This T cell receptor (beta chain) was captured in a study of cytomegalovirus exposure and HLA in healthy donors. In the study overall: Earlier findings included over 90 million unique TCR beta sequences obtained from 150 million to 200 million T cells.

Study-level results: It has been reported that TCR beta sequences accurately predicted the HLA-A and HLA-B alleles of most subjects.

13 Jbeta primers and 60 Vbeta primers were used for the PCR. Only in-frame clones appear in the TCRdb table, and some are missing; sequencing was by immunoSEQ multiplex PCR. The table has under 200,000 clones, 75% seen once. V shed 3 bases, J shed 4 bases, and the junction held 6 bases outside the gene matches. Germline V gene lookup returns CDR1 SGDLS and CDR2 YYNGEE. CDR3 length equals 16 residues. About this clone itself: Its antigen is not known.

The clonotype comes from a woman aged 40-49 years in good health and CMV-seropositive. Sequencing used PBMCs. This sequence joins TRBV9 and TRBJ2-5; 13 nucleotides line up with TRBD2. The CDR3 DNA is TGTGCCAGCAGCGCGAGGACTAGCGGGAGTGCAGAGACCCAGTACTTC. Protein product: CASSARTSGSAETQYF.